The clone carrying this T cell receptor beta chain was detected many times. This entry comes from a study of CD8+CD57+ T cells in acquired aplastic anemia. TCR beta VDJ and CDR3 profiling used genomic DNA as template. MiXCR was run by TCRdb on the reads, yielding one entry per CDR3 protein. The table has about 160,000 distinct CDR3 sequences, about 45% seen once. Trimming left V 5 bases short and J 1 base short, with 15 bases between. Germline V gives CDR1 SGHNT, CDR2 YYREEE (reference sequence). CDR3 length: 15 amino acids. Sequencing was done on patients that had shown CD8+CD57+ cell expansion by flow cytometry.

The source material was sorted CD4+, CD8+, or CD8+CD57+ T cells (not recorded which) from PBMCs. The receptor was isolated from a human donor with aplastic anemia. V and J are TRBV5-4 and TRBJ1-1, with D tentatively TRBD1 (6 bases). CDR3 nucleotides: TGTGCCAGCAGTCCCGGGGGAGGGGGGAACACTGAAGCTTTCTTT. Its translation is CASSPGGGGNTEAFF.